A selection of T cell receptor beta chains follows, all from one sample in a study of T cells in Graves' hyperthyroidism and ophthalmopathy. TCRdb called the multiplex PCR reads again in MiXCR, with one record for every CDR3 protein. The sample includes more than 500,000 distinct CDR3 sequences, 40% to 55% of them seen just once. The sequenced material came from peripheral blood or thyroid tissue (not recorded which). The origin of the receptors is an adult woman with Graves' disease, either hyperthyroidism or ophthalmopathy (not recorded which). Each CDR3 is given with its conserved first and last residue. A D gene is named only where the DNA matches it firmly. Size tells how often a clone was seen (once, few, many) or the class of an expanded clone, and some rows leave it out.

CDR3nt,CDR3aa,j_gene,abundance,d_gene,v_gene
TGTGCCAGCACTTTGGACAGGGGCAAGGGTCAGCCCCAGCATTTT,CASTLDRGKGQPQHF,TRBJ1-5,NA,TRBD1,TRBV2
TGTGCCAGCAGTGAATGGGGGCTTCACTATGGCCACACCTTC,CASSEWGLHYGHTF,TRBJ1-2,NA,NA,TRBV2
TGCGCCAGCAGCGCCACCCGAGGACAGGGGGCCACCGGGCAGTACTTC,CASSATRGQGATGQYF,TRBJ2-7,many,TRBD1,TRBV5-1
TGCAGACCAGCGGGGCTCGTCGAGACCCAGTACTTC,CRPAGLVETQYF,TRBJ2-5,NA,TRBD2,TRBV29-1
TGTGCCAGCAGCCTCCTATGGACAGGTCGGAACACTGAAGCTTTCTTT,CASSLLWTGRNTEAFF,TRBJ1-1,many,TRBD1,TRBV7-9
TGTGCCAGCAGTGACCCGACAGGTGGTGGAGACAATGGGCAGTTCTTC,CASSDPTGGGDNGQFF,TRBJ2-1,NA,NA,TRBV6-4
TGCGCCAGCACCACTGGACAGGGAATCCCCTACGAGCAGTACTTC,CASTTGQGIPYEQYF,TRBJ2-7,many,TRBD1,TRBV10-2
TGCAGTGCCCTCGTTGGACACGACCCCTGGGCCGGGGAGCTGTTTTTT,CSALVGHDPWAGELFF,TRBJ2-2,NA,NA,TRBV20-1
TGTGCCGGCGGGGGCGGCCCCTACAATGAGCAGTTCTTC,CAGGGGPYNEQFF,TRBJ2-1,few,NA,TRBV6-5
TGCAGTGCTCTTACAGGGGGCGTATTAACCGGGGAGCTGTTTTTT,CSALTGGVLTGELFF,TRBJ2-2,many,TRBD1,TRBV20-1
TGTGCCACCACAAACACCCCCGGGGCAGGGCCGAACACTGAAGCTTTCTTT,CATTNTPGAGPNTEAFF,TRBJ1-1,few,NA,TRBV19
TGCAGTGCTGTACACACACAGGGGTACGAGCAGTACTTC,CSAVHTQGYEQYF,TRBJ2-7,many,TRBD1,TRBV20-1
TGTGCCATCAGTGCCGACCCGAACACCGGGGAGCTGTTTTTT,CAISADPNTGELFF,TRBJ2-2,NA,NA,TRBV10-3
TGTGCCAGCAGCCTCAGCGGGAGTTTGTACGAGCAGTACTTC,CASSLSGSLYEQYF,TRBJ2-7,NA,TRBD2,TRBV7-6
TGTGCCAGCAGTTGGCAAGACAGGCACTATGGCTACACCTTC,CASSWQDRHYGYTF,TRBJ1-2,NA,NA,TRBV7-2
TGCAGCGTTGAACTGAAATCCTACGAGCAGTACTTC,CSVELKSYEQYF,TRBJ2-7,NA,NA,TRBV29-1
TGTGCCAGTAGTAGAATAACAGGGATATTCGCCTACAATGAGCAGTTCTTC,CASSRITGIFAYNEQFF,TRBJ2-1,NA,NA,TRBV19
TGTGCCAGCAGCTTGGTATGGGGGGATCGCGACGAGCAGTACTTC,CASSLVWGDRDEQYF,TRBJ2-7,many,NA,TRBV5-8
TGTGCCAGCAGCTTATTAACAGGCGCTGAAGCTTTCTTT,CASSLLTGAEAFF,TRBJ1-1,many,NA,TRBV7-2
TGTGCCAGCAGTTCCCCTACCAGGGCACCCTCTGGGGCCAACGTCCTGACTTTC,CASSSPTRAPSGANVLTF,TRBJ2-6,NA,NA,TRBV28
TGTGCCAGCAGCACCGGGGCGGATCAGCCCCAGCATTTT,CASSTGADQPQHF,TRBJ1-5,many,NA,TRBV6-1
TGTGCCAGCAGCTTCTATGGGGCAGGGACGGAAAAACTGTTTTTT,CASSFYGAGTEKLFF,TRBJ1-4,NA,NA,TRBV2
TGTGCCACCAGCAGAGATCTAGGGGTTAGCAATCAGCCCCAGCATTTT,CATSRDLGVSNQPQHF,TRBJ1-5,many,NA,TRBV15
TGTGCCACCAGTGAGACAGGGACCTCGGGCAATCAGCCCCAGCATTTT,CATSETGTSGNQPQHF,TRBJ1-5,many,TRBD1,TRBV24-1